The rows below give T cell receptor beta chains drawn from one sample of a study of cytomegalovirus exposure and HLA in healthy donors. TCRdb keeps only in-frame clones here, not all; method: immunoSEQ multiplex PCR. The data hold more than 130,000 clones, with around 73% observed a single time. Sequencing used PBMCs. All receptors derive from a human donor in good health. Both conserved end residues are part of each CDR3. A D gene is named only where the DNA matches it firmly. Rows give clone size only sometimes, using once, few, many, or a class for an expanded clone.

few | TRBD1 | TRBJ2-2 | TRBV11-3 | CASSHRTGGTGELFF | TGTGCCAGCAGCCACCGAACAGGGGGCACCGGGGAGCTGTTTTTT
NA | NA | TRBJ1-2 | TRBV2 | CASSEWGDSYTF | TGTGCCAGCAGTGAATGGGGAGATAGCTACACCTTC
NA | TRBD2 | TRBJ2-3 | TRBV4-1 | CASSHPRLAERGYTSTDTQYF | TGCGCCAGCAGCCATCCCCGACTAGCGGAAAGAGGGTACACTAGCACAGATACGCAGTATTTT
NA | TRBD1 | TRBJ1-3 | TRBV10-1 | CASSESRDRGRWGNTIYF | TGCGCCAGCAGTGAGTCGAGGGACAGGGGGCGGTGGGGAAACACCATATATTTT
NA | TRBD1 | TRBJ1-5 | TRBV6-1 | CASSVGTGHYSNQPQHF | TGTGCCAGCAGTGTCGGGACAGGCCACTATAGCAATCAGCCCCAGCATTTT
NA | TRBD2 | TRBJ2-5 | TRBV5-4 | CASRSGLAETQYF | TGTGCCAGCAGAAGTGGACTAGCGGAGACCCAGTACTTC
NA | TRBD2 | TRBJ2-7 | TRBV11-2 | CASSLETSVAYEQYF | TGTGCCAGCAGCTTAGAGACTAGCGTGGCCTACGAGCAGTACTTC
NA | TRBD2 | TRBJ2-1 | TRBV29-1 | CSVVGSGGEQFF | TGCAGCGTTGTTGGTAGCGGGGGTGAGCAGTTCTTC
NA | NA | TRBJ1-5 | TRBV6-6 | CASSYEGGGREPQHF | TGTGCCAGCAGTTACGAGGGGGGGGGCCGGGAGCCCCAGCATTTT
NA | TRBD1 | TRBJ1-2 | TRBV27 | CASSLSLMTGLVANYGYTF | TGTGCCAGCAGTTTATCGCTGATGACAGGGCTGGTAGCTAACTATGGCTACACCTTC
NA | NA | TRBJ2-3 | TRBV2 | CASSLSDTQYF | TGTGCCAGCAGTCTCTCAGATACGCAGTATTTT